The clone carrying this TCR beta chain was picked up a small number of times. The DNA is omitted, as the CDR3 cannot be located on it reliably, and the CDR3 follows TCRdb's listing. In germline, CDR1 is SGHNT, CDR2 YENEEA. The CDR3 sequence runs 13 residues, both termini included. This entry belongs to a study of blood T cells in healthy people across ages. Study in general: Per every two T cells, about one barcoded beta molecule was captured by template switching.

Next came a second PCR, run for about 7 to 12 cycles, which used a sample-barcoded 5' primer along with a J-beta primer mix. TCRdb re-derived calls from the 5' RACE reads in MiXCR, one entry per CDR3 protein. The sample lists some 1,000,000 distinct CDR3 sequences, around 27% occurring once. These same records also appear under a second study, on T cells of mothers and their children. That work contributes: Random nucleotides (2-4) and sample barcodes were added by the M1S primer used in the second PCR. Researchers report slightly higher, though non-significant, overlap in related mother-child pairs than in unrelated pairs. Detection yielded no persistent microchimeric T cell clones.

The sequence derives from a girl aged 2 to 10 in good health. Sequencing was carried out using blood. The chain employs TRBV11-3 and TRBJ2-1; the table's TRBD1 call for D was not verified on the DNA. The CDR3 sequence is CASSFGQGAKRFF.